This T cell receptor (beta chain) was recovered during a study of blood T cells in healthy people across ages. Regarding this clonotype: The target antigen is unknown.

Overall study results and limits: Per million T cells, the diversity of TCR beta decreased roughly linearly as age advanced. PBMCs were not sorted, which prevented a conclusive comparison of naive versus antigen-experienced cells.

A second PCR, run for about 7 to 11 cycles, used a sample-barcoded 5' primer plus a J-beta primer mix. The template-switch adaptor, which had 12 random nucleotides, put a tag on each cDNA molecule. TCRdb re-called the 5' RACE reads with MiXCR, one entry per CDR3 protein. The table records more than 500,000 distinct CDR3 sequences, approximately 30% of them present only once. V was cut by 4 bases and J by 4 bases, with 13 bases left in between. CDR3 size: 14 residues. CDR1 LGHNA and CDR2 YSLEER come from the germline V gene. The sample was blood. V usage is TRBV4-3 and J usage is TRBJ1-2, with D possibly matching TRBD1 (5 bases). This receptor was obtained from a woman in her 70s in good health. The CDR3 DNA follows: TGCGCCAGCAGCCCCATGGGGGGAAGCTATGGCTACACCTTC. Its translation: CASSPMGGSYGYTF.